This T cell receptor beta chain was obtained from a study of shared clonotypes between healthy human individuals. Study-wide findings and caveats: Clonotypes shared by all four donors outscored non-shared clonotypes in generation probability.

TCRdb keeps only in-frame clones here, not all; method: immunoSEQ multiplex PCR. The sample lists about 2.5 million clones; around 92% were seen once. Notes on this clone: What it binds is unknown.

This CDR3 is built from 17 residues. V lost 1 base to trimming and J lost 1 base; unmatched junction nucleotides: 6. Germline assignment: CDR1 MNHNS and CDR2 SASEGT. Input material: naive CD4+ T cells from PBMCs. Subset given: CD45RA+ positively selected. The chain employs TRBV6-1 and TRBJ2-5; 10 bases map to TRBD2. The origin of this receptor is a man in his late teens or twenties in good health. Some clones in this sample may be carry-over from other donors' samples. The CDR3 nucleotides are TGTGCCAGCAGTGAAGGATTGACTAGCGGGCTCCAAGAGACCCAGTACTTC. Translating gives CASSEGLTSGLQETQYF.